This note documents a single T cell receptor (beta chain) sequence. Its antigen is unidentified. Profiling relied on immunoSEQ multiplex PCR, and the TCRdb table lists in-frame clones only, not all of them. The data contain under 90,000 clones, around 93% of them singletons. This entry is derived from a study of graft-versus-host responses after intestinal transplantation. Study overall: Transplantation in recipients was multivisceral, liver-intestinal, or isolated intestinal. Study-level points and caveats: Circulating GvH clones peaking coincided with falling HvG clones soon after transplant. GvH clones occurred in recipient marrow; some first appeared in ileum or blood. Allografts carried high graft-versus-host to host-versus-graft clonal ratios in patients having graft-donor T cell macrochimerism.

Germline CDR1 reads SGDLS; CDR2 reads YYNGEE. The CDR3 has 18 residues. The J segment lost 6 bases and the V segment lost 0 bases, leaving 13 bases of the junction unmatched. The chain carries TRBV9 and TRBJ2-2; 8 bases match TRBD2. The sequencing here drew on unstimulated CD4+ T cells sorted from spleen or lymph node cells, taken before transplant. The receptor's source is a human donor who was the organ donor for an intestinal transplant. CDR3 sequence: CASSVVPAGAGEAGELFF. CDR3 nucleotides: TGTGCCAGCAGCGTAGTCCCAGCGGGAGCTGGAGAAGCCGGGGAGCTGTTTTTT.